This T cell receptor beta chain appears in the sequencing data of a study of blood T cell repertoires in COVID-19. Study in general: COVID-19 samples, acute and convalescent, were from the United States, Italy and Spain.

Authors' methods: Researchers report that nucleated cell counts were estimated from reference gene primer amplification. Profiling relied on immunoSEQ multiplex PCR, and the TCRdb table lists in-frame clones only, not all of them. V and J calls plus clone size are reproduced from that table; the DNA served to infer D and trimming. The sample holds about 120,000 clones, over 75% seen once. Trimming cost V 6 bases and J 5 bases, with 16 bases left between them. The CDR3 covers 14 residues. CDR1 and CDR2 from the germline V gene are MNHEY and SVGAGI. This clone occurred a few times. This TCR derives from a man at least 80 years old with acute or convalescent COVID-19. Input material: peripheral blood. The chain recombines TRBV6-5 with TRBJ1-1; D perhaps matches TRBD1 (5 bases). The CDR3 DNA sequence: TGTGCCAGCAGACACCTCTCGGGGGGAACTGAAGCTTTCTTT. Protein: CASRHLSGGTEAFF.